The 8 T cell receptor beta chains in this list originate from one sample, sequenced in a study of PD-1 blockade in classical Hodgkin lymphoma. Data came from immunoSEQ multiplex PCR; TCRdb stores just in-frame clones and leaves some out. This repertoire shows fewer than 25,000 clones, 70% to 90% found once; its top ten account for 7.5% to 9.5%. Every patient was affected by relapse after autologous stem cell transplantation, while exposure to brentuximab vedotin was not uniform. The sample here was peripheral blood mononuclear cells (PBMCs), taken before the second cycle of nivolumab. The origin of the receptors is a human donor with classical Hodgkin lymphoma.

This rearrangement joins TRBV27 to TRBJ2-2; D gene uncertain. Germline V gene lookup returns CDR1 MNHEY and CDR2 SMNVEV (reference sequence). This CDR3 region has 12 residues. The ends were cut back, 2 bases at V and 8 bases at J, with 6 bases in the middle. CDR3 coding DNA: TGTGCCAGCAGTTTACTTTTTGGGGAGCTGTTTTTT. Amino acid sequence: CASSLLFGELFF.

This clone has a single count. The chain is built from TRBV6-5 and TRBJ1-3; 7 nucleotides agree with TRBD1. This CDR3 has 15 amino acids. Germline trimming cut 4 bases from V and 4 bases from J; bases unmatched to any gene: 7. The germline CDR1 and CDR2 sequences are MNHEY and SVGAGI. The CDR3 nucleotides are TGTGCCAGCAGTTCGGGACAGTGGATCGGAAACACCATATATTTT. As protein: CASSSGQWIGNTIYF.

This clone was found a few times. The chain is built from TRBV11-3 and TRBJ1-5; 9 positions agree with TRBD1. V trimming: 6 bases; J trimming: 3 bases; junction bases outside the gene matches: 9. The CDR3 has 16 amino acids. CDR1 is SGHNT and CDR2 is YENEEA in the germline V gene. CDR3 in amino acids: CASSLKGTGNNQPQHF. CDR3 coding DNA: TGTGCCAGCAGTCTAAAAGGGACAGGGAACAATCAGCCCCAGCATTTT.

Judged by abundance, this clone is medium-sized (0.01 to 0.1%). CDR3: CASSLNNQPQHF. The CDR3, as DNA: TGTGCCAGCAGCTTAAATAATCAGCCCCAGCATTTT. The chain recombines TRBV7-2 with TRBJ1-5; D remains ambiguous. The CDR3 is made up of 12 amino acids. V was shortened by 2 bases and J by 4 bases, with 3 bases between the two germline ends. Germline V CDR1 and CDR2: SGHTA, FQGNSA.

V is TRBV5-6 and J is TRBJ2-5; TRBD1 aligns across 7 bases. Per the germline V gene, CDR1 is SGHDT and CDR2 is YYEEEE. This CDR3 is built from 13 residues. V was pared by 4 bases and J by 6 bases, with 6 bases of the junction left unmatched. The DNA of the CDR3 is TGTGCCAGCAGCAACAGGGGCCAGAAGACCCAGTACTTC. It is translated as CASSNRGQKTQYF.

V is TRBV10-3 and J is TRBJ1-2; 7 bases map to TRBD1. Looked up from germline, CDR1 is ENHRY and CDR2 is SYGVKD. V lost 10 bases to trimming and J lost 4 bases; unmatched junction nucleotides: 3. The CDR3 covers 11 residues. CDR3 in DNA: TGTGCCAGCGGACAGGCCTATGGCTACACCTTC. Its translation is CASGQAYGYTF.

This chain connects TRBV2 to TRBJ1-1; D gene uncertain. Germline CDR1 and CDR2: SNHLY and FYNNEI. The CDR3 covers 12 residues. V was clipped by 7 bases and J by 1 base, with 7 bases between them. The CDR3, as DNA: TGTGCCAGCAATTTAAGGAACACTGAAGCTTTCTTT. Translating gives CASNLRNTEAFF.

The gene calls are TRBV6-5 and TRBJ2-5; TRBD2 is a possible D gene (7 bases). Between the trimmed V and J ends, which lost 2 bases and 4 bases, there was a span of 14 bases. CDR3 length equals 15 residues. The germline gives CDR1 MNHEY, CDR2 SVGAGI. The CDR3 here is CASSYGRGALETQYF. CDR3 nucleotides: TGTGCCAGCAGTTACGGACGGGGGGCCCTAGAGACCCAGTACTTC.